Each of the 15 T cell receptor beta chains below was sequenced from the same sample in a study of graft-versus-host responses after intestinal transplantation. Sequencing was performed with immunoSEQ multiplex PCR; in TCRdb, only in-frame clones are kept and a portion is missing. The sample comprises approximately 63,000 clones, around 86% of which are singletons, and under 2% rests with the top ten. Grafts had their tissue processed, releasing intraepithelial and lamina propria lymphocytes. Sequencing was performed on ileum tissue, taken 350 to 400 days after transplant. These receptors were collected from a human patient who received an intestinal transplant, so some T cells may come from the graft donor.

The chain carries TRBV2 and TRBJ2-1; 11 bases fit TRBD2. The CDR3 consists of 15 residues. The ends lost 6 bases at V and 2 bases at J; junction bases unmatched: 3. Germline CDR1 and CDR2: SNHLY and FYNNEI. Here the CDR3 reads CASRSLAGAYNEQFF. CDR3 nucleotides: TGTGCCAGCAGATCACTAGCGGGGGCCTACAATGAGCAGTTCTTC.

This chain uses TRBV4-1 with TRBJ2-4; D may be TRBD2 (6 bases). CDR3 size: 18 residues. V was cut by 1 base and J by 0 bases, with 16 bases left in between. CDR1 is MGHRA, CDR2 YSYEKL, per germline. This CDR3 is CASSQGWGDSLAKNIQYF. Here the CDR3 DNA reads TGCGCCAGCAGCCAAGGTTGGGGGGACTCCTTAGCCAAAAACATTCAGTACTTC.

This clone has just a few counts. This chain uses TRBV2 with TRBJ2-5, with 7 nucleotides matching TRBD1. The CDR3 sequence is 17 residues long. With V trimmed by 5 bases and J by 0 bases, 12 bases remained unmatched. CDR1 is SNHLY and CDR2 is FYNNEI in the germline V gene. This chain's CDR3 is CASSSRTGVKYQETQYF. The DNA of the CDR3 is TGTGCCAGCAGTTCTCGAACAGGGGTCAAGTACCAAGAGACCCAGTACTTC.

The chain couples TRBV28 to TRBJ1-2, with 9 bases matching TRBD1. The CDR3 length is 13 residues. The J segment lost 6 bases and the V segment lost 4 bases, leaving 3 bases of the junction unmatched. The germline V gene encodes CDR1 MDHEN and CDR2 SYDVKM. The CDR3 loop reads CASSSTGGNGYTF. Written as DNA, the CDR3 is TGTGCCAGCAGTTCCACAGGGGGCAATGGCTACACCTTC.

For the CDR3, the DNA is TGTGCCAGCAGTTACTCCAGGGTAGCCTACGAGCAGTACTTC. It specifies CASSYSRVAYEQYF. The chain carries TRBV6-5 and TRBJ2-7, with D perhaps TRBD1 (5 bases). Germline loops: CDR1 MNHEY, CDR2 SVGAGI. The CDR3 has 14 amino acids. Trimming left V 0 bases short and J 2 bases short, with 8 bases between.

This clone was seen a single time. V gene TRBV7-9 combines with J gene TRBJ2-3; D is unresolved. The CDR3 has 14 amino acids. In germline, CDR1 is SEHNR, CDR2 FQNEAQ (reference sequence). Between the trimmed V and J ends, which lost 4 bases and 8 bases, there was a span of 16 bases. The CDR3 DNA follows: TGTGCCAGCAGCTCTCTTGGAGTGTTTATTACGCAGTATTTT. This sequence encodes CASSSLGVFITQYF.

The chain uses TRBV15 and TRBJ2-7; D not certain. Deletions cut 3 bases from V and 6 bases from J, with 12 bases between. In germline, CDR1 is LNHNV, CDR2 YYDKDF (reference sequence). There are 13 residues in the CDR3. The CDR3 region is CATSRARESEQYF. CDR3 nucleotides: TGTGCCACCAGCAGGGCTAGGGAATCCGAGCAGTACTTC.

The CDR3 is CASTTPDRPYEQYF. CDR3 nucleotides: TGTGCCAGCACCACCCCCGACAGACCCTACGAGCAGTACTTC. The gene calls are TRBV11-2 and TRBJ2-7; weak D call: TRBD1 (5 bases). Deletions cut 7 bases from V and 2 bases from J, with 15 bases between. The CDR3 extends over 14 amino acids. Germline CDR1 SGHAT, CDR2 FQNNGV.

The CDR3 reads CASSQGDSYEQYF. DNA for the CDR3: TGCGCCAGCAGCCAGGGGGACTCCTACGAGCAGTACTTC. The J gene is TRBJ2-7, the V gene TRBV4-1; the D gene could be TRBD1 or TRBD2 (5 bases each). This CDR3 comprises 13 residues. Germline V lookup: CDR1 MGHRA, CDR2 YSYEKL. V lost 3 bases and J lost 0, with 6 bases in between.

The chain carries TRBV5-1 and TRBJ2-7; no clear D. CDR3 length: 12 residues. V lost 4 bases and J lost 0, with 5 bases in between. The germline CDR1 and CDR2 sequences are SGHRS and YFSETQ. Here the CDR3 DNA reads TGCGCCAGCAGCCCTCGCTCCTACGAGCAGTACTTC. This gives the protein CASSPRSYEQYF.

The rearrangement joins TRBV18 to TRBJ1-1; 9 nucleotides line up with TRBD1. Trimming removed 3 bases from V and 4 bases from J; junction bases left unmatched: 9. Germline V CDR1 and CDR2: KGHSH, LQKENI. This CDR3 contains 16 residues. The CDR3 here is CASSPLQGQGITEAFF. In nucleotides, the CDR3 is TGTGCCAGCTCACCTCTCCAGGGACAGGGTATCACTGAAGCTTTCTTT.

The J gene is TRBJ2-7, the V gene TRBV9; D call uncertain. Germline V gene lookup returns CDR1 SGDLS and CDR2 YYNGEE. V was trimmed by 0 bases and J by 0 bases, leaving 10 bases between them. CDR3 length: 15 amino acids. CDR3 loop: CASSVVPVSSYEQYF. CDR3 DNA sequence: TGTGCCAGCAGCGTAGTCCCGGTAAGCTCCTACGAGCAGTACTTC.

The chain employs TRBV12-2 and TRBJ2-7; TRBD1 is the table's D call and was not checked against the DNA. TRBV12-2 is tagged as a pseudogene. CDR3 size: 13 residues. The CDR3 region is CASAQGYDYEQYF. In nucleotides, the CDR3 is TGTGCAAGTGCACAGGGGTACGACTACGAGCAGTACTTC.

The chain carries TRBV10-2 and TRBJ2-4; weak D call: TRBD2 (6 bases). CDR1 is WSHSY and CDR2 is SAAADI in the germline V gene. This CDR3 comprises 15 residues. V was clipped by 7 bases and J by 3 bases, with 16 bases between them. Here the CDR3 DNA reads TGCGCCAGCATTAATACGGGAGCGGACAAAAACATTCAGTACTTC. Amino acids: CASINTGADKNIQYF.

The rearrangement links TRBV4-1 to TRBJ1-5; no clear D gene. V lost 4 bases to trimming and J lost 1 base, with 14 bases between them. The CDR3 runs to 16 residues. The V gene's germline CDR1 is MGHRA and CDR2 YSYEKL. CDR3 DNA: TGCGCCAGCAGCCTCTATGGTCCGGGGAGCAATCAGCCCCAGCATTTT. It translates to CASSLYGPGSNQPQHF.